This is a list of T cell receptor beta chains from one sample in a study of T-cell memory formation after mild COVID-19. TCRdb passed the 5' RACE reads through MiXCR, listing each CDR3 protein once. The sample has around 25,000 distinct CDR3 sequences, 7.4% seen once. Material: PBMCs or a T cell subset sorted from them (not recorded which). The receptors here all came from an adult woman who had mild COVID-19 (a few samples of this study predate the infection). Cell type and time point are not known. Both conserved end residues are part of each CDR3. The D gene is left open where the match is weak. Clone size is not always given. Where it is, it says once, few, many or a class for expanded clones.

TRBJ2-7,TRBV10-3,TRBD1,many,TGTGCCATCAGCCGGGACAGCTACGAGCAGTACTTC,CAISRDSYEQYF
TRBJ2-2,TRBV7-9,.,many,TGTGCCAGCAGTTGGGACTTTGACACCGGGGAGCTGTTTTTT,CASSWDFDTGELFF
TRBJ1-5,TRBV19,TRBD1,many,TGTGCCACCAACTTCGGACAGGCTCAATGGCCCCAGCATTTT,CATNFGQAQWPQHF
TRBJ1-1,TRBV7-9,TRBD1,many,TGTGCCAGCAGCATTACAGGGGGATGGACTGAAGCTTTCTTT,CASSITGGWTEAFF
TRBJ2-3,TRBV6-4,.,many,TGTGCCAGCAGTGACTCCCGGGACCTTAATACGCAGTATTTT,CASSDSRDLNTQYF
TRBJ2-1,TRBV20-1,TRBD2,many,TGCAGTGCTAGAGGGGCTAGCGGGGTTTCCTACAATGAGCAGTTCTTC,CSARGASGVSYNEQFF
TRBJ2-3,TRBV5-1,.,many,TGCGCCAGCAGCTCGAGAGATACGCAGTATTTT,CASSSRDTQYF
TRBJ2-7,TRBV20-1,.,many,TGCAGTGCTAGAGATACCGGGACACCCAGCGGGGCATGGCAGTACTTC,CSARDTGTPSGAWQYF
TRBJ2-6,TRBV5-5,.,.,TGTGCCAGCAGCTCCTTCGCGGGGTCTGGGGCCAACGTCCTGACTTTC,CASSSFAGSGANVLTF
TRBJ2-7,TRBV6-6,.,many,TGTGCCAGCAGTTACTCGGACAGCCTGGGGGAGTACTTC,CASSYSDSLGEYF
TRBJ1-3,TRBV7-9,TRBD1,many,TGTGCCAGCAGCCCCAGGGGGCCAGACACCATATATTTT,CASSPRGPDTIYF
TRBJ2-5,TRBV2,TRBD1,many,TGTGCCAGCAGCGGGACAGGTTGGGAGACCCAGTACTTC,CASSGTGWETQYF
TRBJ2-1,TRBV2,.,once,TGTGCCAGCAGTGAATTGAGGAATGAGCAGTTCTTC,CASSELRNEQFF
TRBJ2-1,TRBV20-1,.,many,TGCAGTGCTAGAGATCAGTACAGGGTCGCCCGCATGGAAGAGTTCTTC,CSARDQYRVARMEEFF
TRBJ1-5,TRBV4-2,.,many,TGTGCCAGCAGCCCCCGTTCTGGCGGCCAGCCCCAGCATTTT,CASSPRSGGQPQHF
TRBJ2-7,TRBV20-1,.,many,TGCAGTGCTTCTGCCGGGTTCTCCTACGAGCAGTACTTC,CSASAGFSYEQYF
TRBJ2-3,TRBV7-7,TRBD2,few,TGTGCTAGCAGCTACGCAGCGGGGGGCACAGATACGCAGTATTTT,CASSYAAGGTDTQYF
TRBJ2-1,TRBV18,TRBD2,many,TGTGCCAGCTCCCGTCGTGATAGCGGGAGTTTCTATGAGCAGTTCTTC,CASSRRDSGSFYEQFF
TRBJ1-1,TRBV3-1,.,many,TGTGCCAGCAGCCAAGTGCCGGGGGTCACTGAAGCTTTCTTT,CASSQVPGVTEAFF
TRBJ1-2,TRBV12-3/TRBV12-4,.,.,TGTGCCAGCAGTTCCAGTATCCTCTATGGCTACACCTTC,CASSSSILYGYTF
TRBJ2-3,TRBV27,TRBD1,many,TGTGCCAGCAGTAGGGACAGGGGAACAGATACGCAGTATTTT,CASSRDRGTDTQYF
TRBJ2-3,TRBV15,.,few,TGTGCCACCAGCAGGGGCGGTGGTAGCACAGATACGCAGTATTTT,CATSRGGGSTDTQYF
TRBJ2-6,TRBV7-8,.,many,TGTGCCAGCAACCTCGTGGAGATATCTGGGGCCAACGTCCTGACTTTC,CASNLVEISGANVLTF
TRBJ2-7,TRBV18,.,many,TGTGCCAGCTCATTAACCACGGGTGGATACGAGCAGTACTTC,CASSLTTGGYEQYF
TRBJ2-1,TRBV7-9,TRBD2,many,TGTGCCAGCAGCCCACAAGCCGGACTAGCGGGAGTCAATGAGCAGTTCTTC,CASSPQAGLAGVNEQFF
TRBJ2-6,TRBV4-2,.,many,TGTGCCAGCAGCCAAGAAGGTACCACTGGGGCCAAAGTCCTGACTTTC,CASSQEGTTGAKVLTF
TRBJ1-2,TRBV30,.,many,TGTGCCTGGACCCCTTATGGGGGGTTTGGCTACACCTTC,CAWTPYGGFGYTF
TRBJ2-5,TRBV7-2,TRBD2,many,TGTGCCAGCAGCTTCTCACTTCTAGCGGGAGAGGAAGAGACCCAGTACTTC,CASSFSLLAGEEETQYF
TRBJ2-1,TRBV24-1,.,many,TGTGCCACCGTGGGGTGGGCGAGCGCTGAGCAGTTCTTC,CATVGWASAEQFF
TRBJ2-1,TRBV3-1,TRBD2,many,TGTGCCAGCAGGACTAGCGGGGCTTTCTACAATGAGCAGTTCTTC,CASRTSGAFYNEQFF
TRBJ2-7,TRBV6-5,TRBD1,many,TGTGCCAGCAACGGGCAAACCGGGACAGGGAGAGGAGAGTACTTC,CASNGQTGTGRGEYF
TRBJ2-5,TRBV11-3,.,many,TGTGCCAGCAGCCCACTGGGGGGGCTGAGAGGGGAGACCCAGTACTTC,CASSPLGGLRGETQYF
TRBJ2-3,TRBV27,.,many,TGTGCCAGCCTACCCTATGGCCAGGGGACAGATACGCAGTATTTT,CASLPYGQGTDTQYF
TRBJ2-5,TRBV18,TRBD2,many,TGTGCCAGCTCGCCGGGACTAGCGGGGCAAGAGACCCAGTACTTC,CASSPGLAGQETQYF
TRBJ1-1,TRBV12-3/TRBV12-4,.,many,TGTGCCAGCAGTTTAGCCCTTGGAGGCGGGGTCAGTGAAGCTTTCTTT,CASSLALGGGVSEAFF
TRBJ1-2,TRBV5-1,.,many,TGCGCCAGCAGCTTGCGGTCAGCCGAGGCGGGGTATGGCTACACCTTC,CASSLRSAEAGYGYTF
TRBJ1-1,TRBV7-9,TRBD1,many,TGTGCCAGCAGTCAAGACAGGGGTTGGATGAACACTGAAGCTTTCTTT,CASSQDRGWMNTEAFF
TRBJ2-7,TRBV25-1,.,many,TGTGCCAGCAGTTCACTAGGGGAAGGTAAATACGAGCAGTACTTC,CASSSLGEGKYEQYF
TRBJ1-1,TRBV4-1,.,many,TGCGCCAGCAGCCAAGGGGGGGGAACGGTGGCTTTCTTT,CASSQGGGTVAFF
TRBJ2-7,TRBV6-1,.,many,TGTGCCAGCAGTGAAGCGGGCACAATCCACGAGCAGTACTTC,CASSEAGTIHEQYF
TRBJ2-7,TRBV7-8,TRBD1,medium-sized,TGTGCCAGCAGCAACCTGGCGGGACAGGTCTACGAGCAGTACTTC,CASSNLAGQVYEQYF
TRBJ2-5,TRBV5-1,TRBD2,once,TGCGCCAGCAGCTTGGGAACTAGCGGGAGTGAGACCCAGTACTTC,CASSLGTSGSETQYF
TRBJ2-6,TRBV5-5,.,many,TGTGCCAGCAGCCCTACAGGCTCTGGGGCCAACGTCCTGACTTTC,CASSPTGSGANVLTF
TRBJ1-5,TRBV20-1,.,many,TGCAGTGCTAGAAACAGGGAGGGGCGTAGCAATCAGCCCCAGCATTTT,CSARNREGRSNQPQHF
TRBJ2-5,TRBV29-1,.,many,TGCAGCGTTGATCTGGCTAAAAGAGAGACCCAGTACTTC,CSVDLAKRETQYF
TRBJ2-1,TRBV5-1,.,many,TGCGCCAGCAGCTTGGGCGCGGGATTGTTAAATGAGCAGTTCTTC,CASSLGAGLLNEQFF